This T cell receptor (beta chain) derives from a study of shared clonotypes between healthy human individuals. This clone was counted a single time. Other DNA sequences from this sample encode an identical CDR3 as well. Germline lookup yields CDR1 KGHSH and CDR2 LQKENI. The CDR3 is 14 residues long. Trimming left V 3 bases short and J 1 base short, with 9 bases between. CD4+ cell separation produced CD45RA+ naive and CD45RA-negative memory subsets. Clones were sequenced by immunoSEQ multiplex PCR, and TCRdb holds only the in-frame ones, with some missing. The sample comprises millions of clones, just over 90% of which are singletons, and 0.3% to 0.4% rests with the top ten.

This chain joins TRBV18 and TRBJ1-1, with a tentative D call TRBD1 (5 bases). The sequenced sample was naive CD4+ T cells from PBMCs. Subset specified: CD45RA+ positively selected. The sequence was collected from a man younger than 30 in good health. Some clones in this sample may be carry-over from other donors' samples. This CDR3 is CASSPGTPNTEAFF. The DNA for the CDR3 is TGTGCCAGCTCACCCGGGACCCCGAACACTGAAGCTTTCTTT.